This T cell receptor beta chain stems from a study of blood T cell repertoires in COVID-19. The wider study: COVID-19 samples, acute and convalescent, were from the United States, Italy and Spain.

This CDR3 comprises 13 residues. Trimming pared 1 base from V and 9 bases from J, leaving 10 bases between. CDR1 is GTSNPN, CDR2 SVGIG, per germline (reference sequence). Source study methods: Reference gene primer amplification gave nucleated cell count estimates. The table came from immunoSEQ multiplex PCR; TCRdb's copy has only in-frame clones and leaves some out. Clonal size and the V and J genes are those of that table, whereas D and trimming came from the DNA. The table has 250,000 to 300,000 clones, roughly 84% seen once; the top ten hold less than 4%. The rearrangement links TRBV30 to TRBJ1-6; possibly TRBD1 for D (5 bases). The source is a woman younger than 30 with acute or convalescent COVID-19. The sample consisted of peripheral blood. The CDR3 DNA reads TGTGCCTGGAGTGATCAGGGTTTTTCACCCCTCCACTTT. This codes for CAWSDQGFSPLHF.